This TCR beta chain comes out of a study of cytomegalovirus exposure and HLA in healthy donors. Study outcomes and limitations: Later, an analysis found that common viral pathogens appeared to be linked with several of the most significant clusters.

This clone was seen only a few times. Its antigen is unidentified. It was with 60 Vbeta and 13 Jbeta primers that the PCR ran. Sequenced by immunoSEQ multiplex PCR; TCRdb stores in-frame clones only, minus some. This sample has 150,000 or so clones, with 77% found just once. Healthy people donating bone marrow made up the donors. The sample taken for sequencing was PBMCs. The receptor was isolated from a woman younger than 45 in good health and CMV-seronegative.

CDR3 loop: CASSLAGVGAYGYTF. The CDR3 DNA follows: TGCGCCAGCAGCTTGGCGGGGGTTGGAGCATATGGCTACACCTTC. The chain combines TRBV5-1 with TRBJ1-2; D perhaps matches TRBD1 (5 bases). The CDR3 totals 15 residues. Germline V lookup: CDR1 SGHRS, CDR2 YFSETQ. V shed 0 bases and J shed 5 bases, with 14 bases lying between them.